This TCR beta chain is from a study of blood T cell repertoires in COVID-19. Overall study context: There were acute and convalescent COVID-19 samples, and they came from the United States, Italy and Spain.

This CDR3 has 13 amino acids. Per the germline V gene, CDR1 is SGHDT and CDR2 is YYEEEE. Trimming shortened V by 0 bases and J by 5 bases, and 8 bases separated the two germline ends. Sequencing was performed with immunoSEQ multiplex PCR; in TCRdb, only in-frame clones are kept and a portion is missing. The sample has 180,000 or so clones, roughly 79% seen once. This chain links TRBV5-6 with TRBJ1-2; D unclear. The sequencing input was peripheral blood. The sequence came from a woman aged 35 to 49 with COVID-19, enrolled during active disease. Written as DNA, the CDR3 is TGTGCCAGCAGCTTGGTGGGCGTTTATGGCTACACCTTC. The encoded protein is CASSLVGVYGYTF. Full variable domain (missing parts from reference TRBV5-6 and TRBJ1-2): DAGVTQSPTHLIKTRGQQVTLRCSPKSGHDTVSWYQQALGQGPQFIFQYYEEEERQRGNFPDRFSGHQFPNYSSELNVNALLLGDSALYLCASSLVGVYGYTFGSGTRLTVV.